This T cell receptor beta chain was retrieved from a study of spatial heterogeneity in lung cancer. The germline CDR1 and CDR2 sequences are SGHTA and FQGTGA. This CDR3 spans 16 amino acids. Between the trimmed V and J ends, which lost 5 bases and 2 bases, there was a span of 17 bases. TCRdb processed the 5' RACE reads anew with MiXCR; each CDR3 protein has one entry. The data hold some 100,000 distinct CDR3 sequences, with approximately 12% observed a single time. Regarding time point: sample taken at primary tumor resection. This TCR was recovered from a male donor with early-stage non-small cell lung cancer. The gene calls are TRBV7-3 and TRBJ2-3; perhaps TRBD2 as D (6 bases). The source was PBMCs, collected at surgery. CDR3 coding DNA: TGTGCCAGCAGCGAAGTGGGCGGAGGGACCACAGATACGCAGTATTTT. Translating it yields CASSEVGGGTTDTQYF.